This T cell receptor beta chain is drawn from a study of shared clonotypes between healthy human individuals. Findings and caveats of the study: Shared across a few donors were around 5% of the naive CD4 clonotypes. Naive subsets tended to show greater estimated richness than memory subsets.

The protocol was immunoSEQ multiplex PCR, while the TCRdb copy is restricted to in-frame clones and leaves out a portion. This table has 550,000 to 800,000 clones, 90% appearing once. Germline CDR1 is SEHNR and CDR2 is FQNEAQ (reference sequence). The CDR3 has 16 amino acids. Regarding this clone: Its antigen is unknown. A much bigger clone sits one base away, suggesting this may be a read error.

Researchers reported that CD8 memory united CD45RO+ cells with CCR7-negative CD45RA+ TemRA cells. The clonotype originates from a man aged 18-30 years in good health. Some clones in this sample may be carry-over from other donors' samples. Material for sequencing was memory CD8+ T cells from PBMCs. Subset noted: CD45RO+ cells pooled with CCR7-negative TemRA cells. This rearrangement joins TRBV7-9 to TRBJ1-1; 8 bases are a match to TRBD1. The CDR3 coding sequence is TGTGCCAGCAGGGAAGGACAGGGCTTCATGAACGCTGAAGCTTTCTTT. The encoded protein is CASREGQGFMNAEAFF.